These 15 T cell receptor beta chains originate from one sample sequenced in a study of blood T cells in healthy people across ages. Primers used in a second PCR of roughly 7 to 12 cycles were a sample-barcoded 5' primer and a J-beta primer mix. TCRdb reprocessed the 5' RACE reads via MiXCR and lists one record per CDR3 protein. The data show 650,000 to 700,000 distinct CDR3 sequences, around 32% seen once. Material for sequencing was blood. These TCRs come from a woman older than 75 in good health.

In this sample, this clonotype turned up a few times. A much larger clone lies one base from this, so it may be a read error. The rearrangement joins TRBV3-1 to TRBJ2-7, with TRBD1 matching 7 bases. This CDR3 is 16 amino acids long. Germline CDR1 reads LGHDT; CDR2 reads YNNKEL (reference sequence). J was trimmed by 2 bases and V by 7 bases; bases with no gene match: 14. CDR3 in DNA: TGTGCCAGCACCCCGAGGAGCCGACAGGGCACCTACGAGCAGTACTTC. Translating it yields CASTPRSRQGTYEQYF.

This clonotype was detected only a few times. V and J are TRBV30 and TRBJ2-7, with 7 positions matching TRBD1. V shed 5 bases, J shed 0 bases, and the junction held 16 bases outside the gene matches. Germline CDR1 reads GTSNPN; CDR2 reads SVGIG (reference sequence). CDR3 length: 17 residues. The CDR3 DNA is TGTGCCTGGGGACGCGGACAGGTCTCCAATTACTCCTACGAGCAGTACTTC. As protein: CAWGRGQVSNYSYEQYF.

This clonotype showed up many times. This chain uses TRBV7-2 with TRBJ2-7, with 7 positions matching TRBD2. CDR3 size: 17 residues. V trimming: 2 bases; J trimming: 2 bases; junction bases outside the gene matches: 12. Germline V lookup: CDR1 SGHTA, CDR2 FQGNSA. The CDR3 sequence: CASSLSGLAVNPYEQYF. The CDR3 coding sequence is TGTGCCAGCAGCTTATCCGGCCTAGCGGTGAACCCCTACGAGCAGTACTTC.

The rearrangement uses TRBV20-1 and TRBJ2-5; D possibly matches TRBD1 or TRBD2 (5 bases each). Germline lookup yields CDR1 DFQATT and CDR2 SNEGSKA (reference sequence). CDR3 length: 15 residues. V lost 4 bases and J lost 1, with 16 bases in between. Written as DNA, the CDR3 is TGCAGTGCTAAGGACACTAGTAGTTTCCAAGAGACCCAGTACTTC. As protein: CSAKDTSSFQETQYF.

The sample holds a few counts of this clonotype. This chain uses TRBV6-6 with TRBJ1-1; D gene unclear. Trimming took off 7 bases at V and 4 bases at J, with 10 bases between the two ends. Germline CDR1 MNHNY, CDR2 SVGAGI (reference sequence). This CDR3 has 12 residues. CDR3: CASTPGSTEAFF. Here the CDR3 DNA reads TGTGCCAGCACCCCGGGCAGCACTGAAGCTTTCTTT.

This clonotype was counted many times. Since a much larger clone is just one base distant, this may be a read error. V usage is TRBV20-1 and J usage is TRBJ2-7; TRBD1 matches 9 bases. Germline V gene sequence: CDR1 DFQATT, CDR2 SNEGSKA (reference sequence). This CDR3 comprises 12 residues. CDR3 nucleotide sequence: TGCAGGGCTGGACAGGGGATCTACGAGCAGTACTTC. It yields the protein CRAGQGIYEQYF.

This clonotype was recorded at least ten times. This chain uses TRBV20-1 with TRBJ2-6; D possibly corresponds to TRBD2 (6 bases). V lost 5 bases and J lost 6, with 11 bases in between. CDR1 DFQATT and CDR2 SNEGSKA come from the germline V gene (reference sequence). The CDR3 consists of 13 residues. The CDR3 is CSAPTGVANVLTF. CDR3 in DNA: TGCAGTGCTCCCACGGGGGTGGCCAACGTCCTGACTTTC.

On this clonotype itself: A clone one base away is much larger, so this may be a read error. The DNA of the CDR3 is TGTGCCAGCAGCGTAAACGGGAATCGGGGGACCCAGTACTTC. It specifies CASSVNGNRGTQYF. The chain uses TRBV9 and TRBJ2-4; D may be TRBD2 (5 bases). The J call may not be correct, given that the DNA end is closer to TRBJ2-5. The CDR3 is 14 residues long. Germline CDR1 and CDR2: SGDLS and YYNGEE.

This clonotype was observed a handful of times. The chain links TRBV2 to TRBJ2-2; D is undetermined. The V gene's germline CDR1 is SNHLY and CDR2 FYNNEI. V dropped 6 bases and J dropped 1 base, with 15 bases sitting between them. The CDR3 extends over 16 amino acids. CDR3 sequence (DNA): TGTGCCAGCAGCGAGTACCGGGCCATGAACACCGGGGAGCTGTTTTTT. This translates into CASSEYRAMNTGELFF.

The chain couples TRBV20-1 to TRBJ2-7; D gene uncertain. The CDR3 loop spans 13 amino acids. CDR1 and CDR2 from the germline V gene are DFQATT and SNEGSKA (reference sequence). V lost 6 bases, J lost 0 bases, and 12 bases lay in between. The CDR3 coding sequence is TGCAGTGCCTTTGACGACCGCTCCTACGAGCAGTACTTC. Translated: CSAFDDRSYEQYF.

The genes are TRBV30 and TRBJ1-2; D is perhaps TRBD1 (6 bases). CDR1 and CDR2 from the germline V gene are GTSNPN and SVGIG (reference sequence). Trimming removed 4 bases at V and 4 bases at J, with 13 bases between. CDR3 length: 13 residues. The CDR3 bases are TGTGCCTGGAACCCCGGGACAACCTATGGCTACACCTTC. This gives the protein CAWNPGTTYGYTF.

This clonotype was seen ten or more times. V and J are TRBV20-1 and TRBJ2-5, with D tentatively TRBD2 (6 bases). This CDR3 has 14 residues. Germline V gene sequence: CDR1 DFQATT, CDR2 SNEGSKA (reference sequence). The CDR3 DNA reads TGCAGCGTATACTCCGGGGGAGGATCGGAGACCCAGTACTTC. The encoded protein is CSVYSGGGSETQYF.

This clonotype was seen many times. The gene calls are TRBV10-3 and TRBJ1-5; tentatively, D is TRBD1 (5 bases). The germline CDR1 and CDR2 sequences are ENHRY and SYGVKD. This CDR3 contains 13 residues. V lost 10 bases and J 6 bases, leaving 16 bases between the germline ends. CDR3 DNA: TGTGCCACCTCAGTGGGGGATAGTCAGCCCCAGCATTTT. Amino acids: CATSVGDSQPQHF.

This chain joins TRBV30 and TRBJ1-1, with D tentatively TRBD1 (5 bases). CDR1 GTSNPN and CDR2 SVGIG come from the germline V gene (reference sequence). The germline V and J ends were trimmed by 2 bases and 1 base, with 11 bases remaining between them. The CDR3 is made up of 14 amino acids. The CDR3 coding sequence is TGTGCCTGGAGTTATGAACAGGCGAACACTGAAGCTTTCTTT. Protein sequence: CAWSYEQANTEAFF.

With respect to this clonotype: A much larger clone sits a single nucleotide away, making a read error possible. The J gene is TRBJ2-7, the V gene TRBV4-2, with 10 bases matching TRBD2. V lost 0 bases to trimming and J lost 0 bases; unmatched junction nucleotides: 8. Germline loops: CDR1 LGHNA, CDR2 YNFKEQ. The CDR3 is 18 amino acids. CDR3 sequence reads: CASSQEASGGSRSYEQYF. The CDR3 DNA follows: TGTGCCAGCAGCCAAGAAGCTAGCGGGGGCTCCCGCTCCTACGAGCAGTACTTC.